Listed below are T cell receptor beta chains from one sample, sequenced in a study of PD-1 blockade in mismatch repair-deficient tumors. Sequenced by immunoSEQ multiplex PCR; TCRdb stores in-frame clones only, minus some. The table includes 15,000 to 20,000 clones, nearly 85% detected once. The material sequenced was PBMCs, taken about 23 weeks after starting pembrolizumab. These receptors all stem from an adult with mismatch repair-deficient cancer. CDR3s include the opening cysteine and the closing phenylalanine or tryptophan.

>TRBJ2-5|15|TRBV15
CATSSSGVRKETQYF
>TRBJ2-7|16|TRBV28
CASRVPGGGPTYEQYF
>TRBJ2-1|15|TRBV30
CAYLVNRVPYNEQFF
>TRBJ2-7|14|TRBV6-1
CASSEPGWLDEQYF
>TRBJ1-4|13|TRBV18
CASSPERLEKLFF
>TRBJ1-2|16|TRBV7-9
CASSSRTGAPFYGYTF
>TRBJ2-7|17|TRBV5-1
CASSLTTSGGPSYEQYF
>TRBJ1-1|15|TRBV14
CASSPRGSVGTEAFF
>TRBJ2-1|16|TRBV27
CASSLLLAGGGNEQFF
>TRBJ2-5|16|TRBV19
CASSGLAGGSEKTQYF
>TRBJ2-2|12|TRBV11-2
CASSSWLAGRFF
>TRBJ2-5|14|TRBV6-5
CASRLGRQGETQYF
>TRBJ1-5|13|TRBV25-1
CASSGQGGQPQHF
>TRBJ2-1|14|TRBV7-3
CASSSIGWVNEQFF